This paragraph reports one TCR beta chain. From germline, CDR1 is ENHRY and CDR2 SYGVKD. Trimming shortened V by 3 bases and J by 8 bases, and 14 bases separated the two germline ends. This CDR3 spans 14 amino acids. This entry is derived from a study of blood T cell repertoires in COVID-19. Turning to the study itself: Whether acute or convalescent, the COVID-19 samples came from the United States, Italy and Spain. PBMCs, B-cell-depleted T cells, or T cells were the source of the cDNA or gDNA that made up the material.

Original processing methods: The authors estimated nucleated cell counts from reference gene primer amplification. TCRdb's table, derived via immunoSEQ multiplex PCR, lists solely in-frame clones and lacks some. V and J calls and clone size are those listed in that table; D and trimming were worked out from the DNA. The sample contains tens of thousands of clones, roughly nine tenths of which appear only once. This TCR derives from a human donor in a cohort sampled during active COVID-19. The chain combines TRBV10-3 with TRBJ2-1; tentative D call: TRBD1 (6 bases). Sequencing was done on a sample of peripheral blood. CDR3 protein: CAISDRGRWDEQFF. DNA of the CDR3: TGTGCCATCAGTGACAGGGGTAGGTGGGATGAGCAGTTCTTC.